The 16 T cell receptor beta chains given below trace back to one sample, sequenced in a study of T cell responses to AZD1222 COVID-19 vaccine. Produced via immunoSEQ multiplex PCR; TCRdb's table is partial and in-frame only. The sample carries under 150,000 clones, 70% to 90% recorded once. Sample: peripheral blood, taken on day 0 of MenACWY control vaccination. Receptor source: an adult in good health.

The chain combines TRBV23-1 with TRBJ1-6; 8 bases are shared with TRBD1. Being an ORF, TRBV23-1 has a function that is uncertain. The CDR3 length is 20 residues. J was trimmed by 0 bases and V by 2 bases; bases with no gene match: 12. The CDR3 sequence: CASSQDGDRRPHSYNSPLHF. The CDR3 DNA reads as TGCGCCAGCAGTCAAGACGGGGACAGGCGTCCACACTCCTATAATTCACCCCTCCACTTT.

This chain connects TRBV4-1 to TRBJ1-5; D is undetermined. Germline CDR1 reads MGHRA; CDR2 reads YSYEKL. This CDR3 is 15 amino acids long. V was shortened by 5 bases and J by 4 bases, with 15 bases between the two germline ends. The CDR3 protein is CASSEMWQTNQPQHF. The CDR3 nucleotides read TGCGCCAGCAGCGAGATGTGGCAGACAAATCAGCCCCAGCATTTT.

The rearrangement links TRBV4-1 to TRBJ1-2; D is undetermined. CDR3 size: 14 residues. Germline V CDR1 and CDR2: MGHRA, YSYEKL. Trimming stripped 1 base from V and 4 bases from J, with 10 bases between. As DNA, the CDR3 is TGCGCCAGCAGCCAAGCGGCCAGACGCTATGGCTACACCTTC. This encodes CASSQAARRYGYTF.

The table lists this clone with a count of one. The V gene is TRBV28, the J gene TRBJ1-2; TRBD1 matches at 7 bases. Germline-derived CDR1 and CDR2 are MDHEN and SYDVKM. The junction had 18 bases not matched to a gene; V was cut back by 10 bases and J by 4 bases. The CDR3 consists of 16 residues. The CDR3 nucleotides read TGTGCCACAGTCCGCCCGGCAAGGCAGGGGGGCTATGGCTACACCTTC. This gives the protein CATVRPARQGGYGYTF.

The chain couples TRBV3-1 (or the pseudogene TRBV3-2) to TRBJ1-1; D is unresolved. With 2 bases removed from V and 0 bases from J, the gap between germline ends came to 7 bases. This CDR3 has 14 amino acids. Germline lookup yields CDR1 LGHDT and CDR2 YNNKEL (reference sequence). CDR3 in DNA: TGTGCCAGCAGCCAAAACCGAATGAACACTGAAGCTTTCTTT. Translating gives CASSQNRMNTEAFF.

In its sample, this clone was seen once. The rearrangement joins TRBV7-8 to TRBJ1-6; no firm D call. CDR3 length: 15 amino acids. From germline, CDR1 is SGHVS and CDR2 FQNEAQ. V was trimmed by 5 bases and J by 7 bases, leaving 15 bases between them. The CDR3 coding sequence is TGTGCCAGCAGCCCTGCCCTAGTAAGAAATTCACCCCTCCACTTT. The encoded protein is CASSPALVRNSPLHF.

This chain joins TRBV14 and TRBJ1-5; D uncertain. Germline V lookup: CDR1 SGHDN, CDR2 FVKESK. Trimming pared 1 base from V and 15 bases from J, leaving 13 bases between. The CDR3 covers 12 residues. The CDR3 coding sequence is TGTGCCAGCAGCCAAGCGGGTATGGTGTTGCATTTT. Protein sequence: CASSQAGMVLHF.

The chain is built from TRBV25-1 and TRBJ1-5; TRBD1 is a possible D gene (6 bases). The CDR3 is made up of 14 amino acids. In germline, CDR1 is MGHDK, CDR2 SYGVNS. V lost 1 base and J 3 bases, leaving 7 bases between the germline ends. The CDR3 coding sequence is TGTGCCAGCAGTGAATCAGGGGACAATCAGCCCCAGCATTTT. Its translation: CASSESGDNQPQHF. The full variable domain, its missing parts supplied by reference TRBV25-1 and TRBJ1-5, is EADIYQTPRYLVIGTGKKITLECSQTMGHDKMYWYQQDPGMELHLIHYSYGVNSTEKGDLSSESTVSRIRTEHFPLTLESARPSHTSQYLCASSESGDNQPQHFGDGTRLSIL.

The genes are TRBV14 and TRBJ1-1, with D perhaps matching TRBD1 (6 bases). The V and J ends lost 6 bases and 3 bases respectively, with 20 bases between them. Germline CDR1 reads SGHDN; CDR2 reads FVKESK. This CDR3 has 16 amino acids. The CDR3 nucleotides read TGTGCCAGCAGTCAACAGGGCTGGGTCAGCTACACTGAAGCTTTCTTT. Its translation is CASSQQGWVSYTEAFF.

The chain uses TRBV4-2 and TRBJ2-1, with 12 bases matching TRBD2. The germline V gene has CDR1 LGHNA and CDR2 YNFKEQ. Trimming removed 2 bases from V and 8 bases from J; junction bases left unmatched: 10. The CDR3 is made up of 17 amino acids. The DNA for the CDR3 is TGTGCCAGCAGCCAACTAGCGGGGGGGCCTATACGTGATGAGCAGTTCTTC. It specifies CASSQLAGGPIRDEQFF.

The V and J genes are TRBV6-2 or TRBV6-3 and TRBJ2-3; perhaps D is TRBD1 or TRBD2 (6 bases each). This CDR3 is 16 amino acids long. Germline-derived CDR1 and CDR2 are MNHEY and SVGEGT. Trimming left V 5 bases short and J 1 base short, with 16 bases between. CDR3 region: CASSNPTGARTDTQYF. The CDR3 DNA follows: TGTGCCAGCAGTAACCCTACGGGGGCCCGCACAGATACGCAGTATTTT.

The chain links TRBV2 to TRBJ1-6; D possibly corresponds to TRBD1 (5 bases). Trimming left V 0 bases short and J 6 bases short, with 12 bases between. The CDR3 extends over 16 amino acids. Looked up from germline, CDR1 is SNHLY and CDR2 is FYNNEI. CDR3 nucleotides: TGTGCCAGCAGTGAAGCTCTCGGCGGGGCTAATTCACCCCTCCACTTT. Translating gives CASSEALGGANSPLHF.

The rearrangement links TRBV18 to TRBJ1-3, with 7 bases lining up with TRBD1. V dropped 2 bases and J dropped 2; count of bases not matched to a gene: 3. Germline loops: CDR1 KGHSH, CDR2 LQKENI. CDR3 size: 15 residues. CDR3 amino acids: CASSPDRATGNTIYF. The CDR3 DNA sequence: TGTGCCAGCTCACCAGACAGGGCAACTGGAAACACCATATATTTT.

This clone appeared once. The chain joins TRBV27 to TRBJ1-5; D is unresolved. Germline CDR1 is MNHEY and CDR2 is SMNVEV (reference sequence). The CDR3 consists of 12 residues. Trimming shortened V by 5 bases and J by 5 bases, and 7 bases separated the two germline ends. CDR3 bases: TGTGCCAGCAGTCCACCTGATCAGCCCCAGCATTTT. Its protein product is CASSPPDQPQHF.

V gene TRBV6-5 combines with J gene TRBJ1-1, with 7 bases that match TRBD1. Germline-derived CDR1 and CDR2 are MNHEY and SVGAGI. V lost 6 bases, J lost 4 bases, and 5 bases stayed unmatched. The CDR3 runs to 13 residues. The CDR3 here is CASRSQGGTEAFF. DNA for the CDR3: TGTGCCAGCAGGAGCCAGGGGGGCACTGAAGCTTTCTTT.

CDR3 loop: CASSLGGQAGNQPQHF. For the CDR3, the DNA is TGCGCCAGCAGCTTGGGGGGACAGGCGGGCAATCAGCCCCAGCATTTT. The chain recombines TRBV5-1 with TRBJ1-5; TRBD1 matches at 8 bases. This CDR3 is 16 amino acids long. The germline V gene encodes CDR1 SGHRS and CDR2 YFSETQ. V lost 0 bases to trimming and J lost 2 bases; unmatched junction nucleotides: 4.